Listed here is a single TCR beta chain. Cohort allocation depended upon clinical history that participants reported. The entry originates in a study of blood T cell repertoires in COVID-19. Source study methods: From reference gene primer amplification, estimates of nucleated cell counts were derived. TCRdb's table, derived via immunoSEQ multiplex PCR, lists solely in-frame clones and lacks some. V, J and clone size are taken as reported in that table, and D and trimming were inferred from the DNA itself. Of 150,000 to 200,000 clones listed, roughly four fifths are singletons. Between the trimmed V and J ends, which lost 4 bases and 0 bases, there was a span of 5 bases. Germline values: CDR1 SGHDT, CDR2 YYEEEE. CDR3 length equals 13 residues.

The rearrangement links TRBV5-6 to TRBJ1-5; D ambiguous. Sequencing was performed on PBMCs or T cells enriched from blood (not recorded which). The TCR was taken from a man aged 50 to 60 who had recovered from COVID-19. The CDR3 region has the DNA TGTGCCAGCAGCCTCGGTAGCAATCAGCCCCAGCATTTT. Translating it yields CASSLGSNQPQHF. The full variable domain, completed using reference TRBV5-6 and TRBJ1-5, is DAGVTQSPTHLIKTRGQQVTLRCSPKSGHDTVSWYQQALGQGPQFIFQYYEEEERQRGNFPDRFSGHQFPNYSSELNVNALLLGDSALYLCASSLGSNQPQHFGDGTRLSIL.